This passage covers 30 T cell receptor beta chains from one sample sequenced in a study of T cells in Graves' hyperthyroidism and ophthalmopathy. RNA transcripts were the template for amplifying TCR beta CDR3 regions. The HTBI primer set drove a first-round RT-PCR of the TCR CDR3. TCRdb ran MiXCR on the multiplex PCR reads and lists one entry per CDR3 protein. The table includes roughly 500,000 distinct CDR3 sequences, about 16% detected once. Input material: blood. The receptors stem from a woman in her twenties or thirties with Graves' ophthalmopathy.

This clonotype was observed many times. The gene calls are TRBV3-1 and TRBJ2-7; the D gene is possibly TRBD1 (5 bases). The ends were cut back, 1 base at V and 2 bases at J, with 12 bases in the middle. The CDR3 is 15 residues long. Germline V CDR1 and CDR2: LGHDT, YNNKEL (reference sequence). The CDR3 DNA reads as TGTGCCAGCAGCCAAGGGCTAGGGGTCGCCTACGAGCAGTACTTC. Translated: CASSQGLGVAYEQYF.

At least ten counts were recorded for this clonotype. The chain carries TRBV29-1 and TRBJ2-5; D remains unclear. The CDR3 has 12 amino acids. Trimming cost V 8 bases and J 1 base, with 11 bases left between them. From germline, CDR1 is SQVTM and CDR2 ANQGSEA. CDR3 sequence: CSFAQAQETQYF. DNA for the CDR3: TGCAGCTTTGCCCAGGCCCAAGAGACCCAGTACTTC.

This chain joins TRBV27 and TRBJ2-2; 7 nucleotides line up with TRBD1. From germline, CDR1 is MNHEY and CDR2 SMNVEV (reference sequence). Trimming took 4 bases from V and 7 from J; bases not matched to a gene: 15. This CDR3 has 17 residues. In nucleotides, the CDR3 is TGTGCCAGCAGTTCCGACCCCGACAGGGAAGTCGGCGGGGAGCTGTTTTTT. It codes for CASSSDPDREVGGELFF.

This clonotype was observed at least ten times. V is TRBV12-3 or TRBV12-4 and J is TRBJ2-5; TRBD1 matches at 8 bases. This CDR3 region has 14 residues. The trim removed 6 bases at V and 5 bases at J, leaving 8 bases unmatched. In nucleotides, the CDR3 is TGTGCCAGCAGAGAGACAGGGGCGGGGGAGACCCAGTACTTC. This encodes CASRETGAGETQYF.

V gene TRBV15 combines with J gene TRBJ1-4; unclear D gene. The CDR3 is 15 residues long. The germline V gene encodes CDR1 LNHNV and CDR2 YYDKDF (reference sequence). The V gene lost 0 bases and the J gene lost 4 bases, with 9 bases spanning the gap. The DNA for the CDR3 is TGTGCCACCAGCAGAGATGTGGGTAATAATGAAAAACTGTTTTTT. It encodes CATSRDVGNNEKLFF.

This clonotype came up many times. The chain is built from TRBV18 and TRBJ2-1, with D possibly being TRBD2 (5 bases). V lost 3 bases to trimming and J lost 0 bases, with 9 bases between them. Germline V gene lookup returns CDR1 KGHSH and CDR2 LQKENI. This CDR3 is built from 15 residues. DNA of the CDR3: TGTGCCAGCTCACCCCGGGAAAGCTCCTACAATGAGCAGTTCTTC. Protein sequence: CASSPRESSYNEQFF. Filled out from reference TRBV18 and TRBJ2-1, the complete variable domain reads NAGVMQNPRHLVRRRGQEARLRCSPMKGHSHVYWYRQLPEEGLKFMVYLQKENIIDESGMPKERFSAEFPKEGPSILRIQQVVRGDSAAYFCASSPRESSYNEQFFGPGTRLTVL.

Ten or more counts support this clonotype. The chain carries TRBV9 and TRBJ2-7, with 7 positions matching TRBD1. Germline CDR1 and CDR2: SGDLS and YYNGEE. The CDR3 length is 15 residues. V gave up 3 bases and J gave up 2 bases; unmatched junction bases: 8. CDR3 coding DNA: TGTGCCAGCAGCGCCACGCCCGGGACAGCCTACGAGCAGTACTTC. Amino acid sequence: CASSATPGTAYEQYF. Drawing the rest from reference TRBV9 and TRBJ2-7, the complete variable domain is DSGVTQTPKHLITATGQRVTLRCSPRSGDLSVYWYQQSLDQGLQFLIQYYNGEERAKGNILERFSAQQFPDLHSELNLSSLELGDSALYFCASSATPGTAYEQYFGPGTRLTVT.

The V call is TRBV7-9, the J call TRBJ2-1, with D possibly being TRBD2 (6 bases). Germline V CDR1 and CDR2: SEHNR, FQNEAQ (reference sequence). The CDR3 consists of 14 residues. With 1 base removed from V and 15 bases from J, the gap between germline ends came to 19 bases. In DNA, the CDR3 is TGTGCCAGCAGCTTAGGGACCCCTAGCGTTACAACGTTCTTC. It encodes CASSLGTPSVTTFF.

This clonotype was seen more than once but under ten times. V and J are TRBV7-2 and TRBJ1-4; possible D gene TRBD1, 6 bases. The CDR3 totals 15 residues. Germline CDR1 is SGHTA and CDR2 is FQGNSA. Trimming pared 5 bases from V and 8 bases from J, leaving 18 bases between. The CDR3 loop reads CASSPWTVSGEKLFF. The CDR3 DNA is TGTGCCAGCAGCCCCTGGACAGTATCGGGAGAAAAACTGTTTTTT.

V and J are TRBV7-2 and TRBJ2-3, with TRBD2 identical over 8 bases. The CDR3 totals 18 residues. Germline CDR1 SGHTA, CDR2 FQGNSA. The trim removed 3 bases at V and 3 bases at J, leaving 14 bases unmatched. In nucleotides, the CDR3 is TGTGCCAGCAGCTTTTTACCCATGGCGGGAGGCGGGACAGATACGCAGTATTTT. Translation: CASSFLPMAGGGTDTQYF.

This clonotype was counted ten times or more. This chain connects TRBV14 to TRBJ2-5; no clear D gene. V lost 4 bases to trimming and J lost 2 bases, with 11 bases between them. Germline lookup yields CDR1 SGHDN and CDR2 FVKESK. There are 14 residues in the CDR3. The CDR3 bases are TGTGCCAGCAGCCGTCCGGGTTTGCAAGAGACCCAGTACTTC. Translation: CASSRPGLQETQYF.

In its sample, this clonotype was seen a few times. The rearrangement links TRBV7-9 to TRBJ2-7; D ambiguous. CDR1 is SEHNR and CDR2 is FQNEAQ in the germline V gene (reference sequence). The CDR3 contains 14 residues. Trimming took off 5 bases at V and 0 bases at J, with 11 bases between the two ends. This CDR3 is CASSRLFRSYEQYF. The CDR3 DNA is TGTGCCAGCAGCCGACTTTTCCGCTCCTACGAGCAGTACTTC.

This clonotype has more than one count but fewer than ten. The CDR3 sequence: CASSYGLAGDEQFF. DNA of the CDR3: TGTGCCAGCAGTTACGGACTAGCGGGTGATGAGCAGTTCTTC. The chain has TRBV6-1 and TRBJ2-1; TRBD2 aligns across 11 bases. CDR1 and CDR2 (germline): MNHNS, SASEGT. The CDR3 consists of 14 residues. J was trimmed by 8 bases and V by 5 bases; bases with no gene match: 5.

Ten or more counts support this clonotype. This chain joins TRBV30 and TRBJ1-5, with D unresolved. V was pared by 0 bases and J by 6 bases, with 12 bases between. CDR1 is GTSNPN and CDR2 is SVGIG in the germline V gene (reference sequence). CDR3 length: 14 amino acids. The CDR3 DNA is TGTGCCTGGAGTGTAGGCCGGGGAGGTCAGCCCCAGCATTTT. Protein: CAWSVGRGGQPQHF.

This clonotype was counted at least ten times. The chain carries TRBV30 and TRBJ1-1; 7 positions match TRBD1. Germline V lookup: CDR1 GTSNPN, CDR2 SVGIG (reference sequence). CDR3 size: 12 residues. V was clipped by 5 bases and J by 2 bases; unmatched bases: 2. Here the CDR3 reads CAWGDSNTEAFF. The CDR3 DNA reads as TGTGCCTGGGGGGACAGTAACACTGAAGCTTTCTTT.

Only a few counts were recorded for this clonotype. The gene calls are TRBV4-1 and TRBJ2-7; 11 bases match TRBD2. Germline V gives CDR1 MGHRA, CDR2 YSYEKL. The CDR3 has 14 residues. J lost 7 bases, V lost 2 bases, and 4 bases had no gene match. The CDR3 coding sequence is TGCGCCAGCAGCCAAATTAGCGGGAGGGTGGAGCAGTACTTC. This translates into CASSQISGRVEQYF.

This clonotype was recorded many times. In DNA form, the CDR3 reads TGCGCCAGCAGCCCGATTCGGACTGCAAACGAGCAGTACTTC. As protein: CASSPIRTANEQYF. This chain connects TRBV4-3 to TRBJ2-7, with D tentatively TRBD2 (5 bases). The CDR3 runs to 14 residues. Germline assignment: CDR1 LGHNA and CDR2 YSLEER. V was cut by 4 bases and J by 5 bases, with 15 bases left in between.

The V and J genes are TRBV30 and TRBJ2-5, with D possibly TRBD2 on 5 matching bases. Looked up from germline, CDR1 is GTSNPN and CDR2 is SVGIG (reference sequence). Trimming shortened V by 4 bases and J by 9 bases, and 12 bases separated the two germline ends. This CDR3 is 11 amino acids long. CDR3 residues: CAWMGRGAQYF. The CDR3 DNA reads TGTGCCTGGATGGGCCGGGGAGCCCAGTACTTC.

CDR3 residues: CASKGDRSYGYTF. CDR3 nucleotide sequence: TGTGCCAGTAAAGGGGACAGGAGCTATGGCTACACCTTC. The chain links TRBV6-1 to TRBJ1-2; 8 bases align to TRBD1. CDR3 size: 13 residues. Losses at the gene ends were 9 bases for V and 4 bases for J; bases not matched to a gene: 7. Germline V lookup: CDR1 MNHNS, CDR2 SASEGT.

The genes are TRBV2 and TRBJ2-1, with 11 bases matching TRBD2. V dropped 5 bases and J dropped 13; count of bases not matched to a gene: 13. Germline values: CDR1 SNHLY, CDR2 FYNNEI. The CDR3 runs 15 residues. The CDR3 nucleotides read TGTGCCAGCAGTCTCAGTAGCGGGAGGGCCTTAACTCAGTTCTTC. Amino acid sequence: CASSLSSGRALTQFF.

This clonotype was seen a handful of times. The genes are TRBV9 and TRBJ1-6, with D uncertain. This CDR3 is built from 15 residues. The germline CDR1 and CDR2 sequences are SGDLS and YYNGEE. V gave up 0 bases and J gave up 7 bases, with 11 bases separating them. The CDR3, as DNA: TGTGCCAGCAGCGTAGAAGAGGACGGAAATTCACCCCTCCACTTT. It translates to CASSVEEDGNSPLHF.

The table lists this clonotype with a few counts. V is TRBV6-2 or TRBV6-3 and J is TRBJ2-5, with a tentative D call TRBD2 (6 bases). The germline gives CDR1 MNHEY, CDR2 SVGEGT. The CDR3 extends over 16 amino acids. Trimming left V 0 bases short and J 5 bases short, with 16 bases between. Written as DNA, the CDR3 is TGTGCCAGCAGTTACTCTTTCCGGGAGATTTCGGAGACCCAGTACTTC. Residues: CASSYSFREISETQYF.

This clonotype was seen many times. This chain links TRBV6-4 with TRBJ2-1; a possible D gene is TRBD2 (5 bases). Trimming cost V 0 bases and J 0 bases, with 6 bases left between them. Germline V gene data show CDR1 as MRHNA and CDR2 as SNTAGT. The CDR3 spans 15 residues. This CDR3 reads CASSDSAGSYNEQFF. As DNA, the CDR3 is TGTGCCAGCAGTGACTCGGCGGGCTCCTACAATGAGCAGTTCTTC.

This clonotype was observed at least ten times. The V and J genes are TRBV5-1 and TRBJ2-3, with 8 bases aligning to TRBD2. This CDR3 contains 15 residues. Germline V lookup: CDR1 SGHRS, CDR2 YFSETQ. Trimming took 4 bases from V and 2 from J; bases not matched to a gene: 6. The CDR3 nucleotides are TGCGCCAGCAGCACAGGACTAGCCTACACAGATACGCAGTATTTT. It codes for CASSTGLAYTDTQYF.

This clonotype occurred many times. The CDR3 here is CASTRTGGYEKLFF. In DNA form, the CDR3 reads TGTGCCAGCACCCGGACAGGGGGCTATGAAAAACTGTTTTTT. This chain links TRBV28 with TRBJ1-4; the match to TRBD1 covers 11 bases. The CDR3 contains 14 residues. The junction had 4 bases not matched to a gene; V was cut back by 7 bases and J by 6 bases. Per germline, CDR1 MDHEN and CDR2 SYDVKM.

There are many counts of this clonotype. This chain connects TRBV30 to TRBJ1-2; D unresolved. Germline V CDR1 and CDR2: GTSNPN, SVGIG (reference sequence). The CDR3 contains 15 residues. Deletions cut 5 bases from V and 2 bases from J, with 18 bases between. The CDR3 protein is CAWHRSRSINYGYTF. The CDR3 DNA follows: TGTGCCTGGCACAGAAGCCGGAGTATCAACTATGGCTACACCTTC.

This clonotype was seen ten or more times. The rearrangement joins TRBV20-1 to TRBJ2-5; 10 bases fit TRBD2. The CDR3 runs to 20 residues. V lost 5 bases, J lost 1 base, and 22 bases stayed unmatched. Looked up from germline, CDR1 is DFQATT and CDR2 is SNEGSKA (reference sequence). CDR3 loop: CSASRGGGIVSGRFQETQYF. The CDR3 nucleotides read TGCAGTGCTTCCCGAGGAGGGGGCATAGTTAGCGGGAGGTTCCAAGAGACCCAGTACTTC.

V and J are TRBV12-3 or TRBV12-4 and TRBJ1-1, with D hard to call. V dropped 4 bases and J dropped 4 bases, with 13 bases sitting between them. This CDR3 comprises 14 residues. The CDR3 DNA follows: TGTGCCAGCAGTTCGGGGTTAAGAGGCACTGAAGCTTTCTTT. It specifies CASSSGLRGTEAFF.

On this clonotype itself: A single base separates this from a much larger clone, so it may be a read error. The rearrangement links TRBV7-2 to TRBJ1-2; no firm D call. Germline-derived CDR1 and CDR2 are SGHTA and FQGNSA. The CDR3 totals 16 residues. The V end was cut by 1 base, the J end by 0 bases, with 12 bases between. CDR3 nucleotides: TGTGCCAGCAGCTTAGAAAGGGCACGCCCTAACTATGGCTACACCTTC. Translation: CASSLERARPNYGYTF.

This clonotype was counted ten times or more. This sequence joins TRBV5-6 and TRBJ1-5; TRBD1 aligns across 11 bases. CDR1 is SGHDT and CDR2 is YYEEEE in the germline V gene. V gave up 3 bases and J gave up 7 bases; unmatched junction bases: 0. The CDR3 length is 13 residues. The CDR3 bases are TGTGCCAGCAGCTGGGACAGGGGGCAGCCCCAGCATTTT. It encodes CASSWDRGQPQHF.